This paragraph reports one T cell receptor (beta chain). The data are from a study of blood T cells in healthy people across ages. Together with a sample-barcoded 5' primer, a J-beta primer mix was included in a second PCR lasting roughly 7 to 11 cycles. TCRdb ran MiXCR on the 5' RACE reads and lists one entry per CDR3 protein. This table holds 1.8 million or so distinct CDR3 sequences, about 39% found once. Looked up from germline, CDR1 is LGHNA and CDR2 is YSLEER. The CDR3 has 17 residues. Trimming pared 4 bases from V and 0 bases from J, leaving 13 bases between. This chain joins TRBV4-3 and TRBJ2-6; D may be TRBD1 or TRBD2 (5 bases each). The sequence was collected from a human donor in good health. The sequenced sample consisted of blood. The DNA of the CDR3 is TGCGCCAGCAGCCCCCGGGGCCCGAGCTCTGGGGCCAACGTCCTGACTTTC. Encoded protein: CASSPRGPSSGANVLTF.